This T cell receptor (beta chain) stems from a study of T cell responses to AZD1222 COVID-19 vaccine. Study-wide results and limits: The CD4 TCRs associated with vaccination extended across spike and predominated at 160-218 and 743-854. In the spike-specific TCR repertoire, nearly half reportedly target unmutated variant regions.

Sequencing used immunoSEQ multiplex PCR; TCRdb keeps in-frame clones, though not all of them. The sample holds about 140,000 clones, around nine tenths seen once. The CDR3 sequence is 15 residues long. Trimming at V came to 2 bases and at J to 1 base, leaving 5 bases not matched to a gene. Germline CDR1 reads SGHRS; CDR2 reads YFSETQ. Details on this clone: Its antigen is currently unknown.

The receptor was derived from an adult in good health. V and J are TRBV5-1 and TRBJ2-5; TRBD1 aligns across 7 bases. This sample comprised peripheral blood, obtained on day 0 of AZD1222 vaccination. CDR3 sequence: CASSFGQAGQETQYF. DNA for the CDR3: TGCGCCAGCAGCTTTGGACAGGCCGGCCAAGAGACCCAGTACTTC.